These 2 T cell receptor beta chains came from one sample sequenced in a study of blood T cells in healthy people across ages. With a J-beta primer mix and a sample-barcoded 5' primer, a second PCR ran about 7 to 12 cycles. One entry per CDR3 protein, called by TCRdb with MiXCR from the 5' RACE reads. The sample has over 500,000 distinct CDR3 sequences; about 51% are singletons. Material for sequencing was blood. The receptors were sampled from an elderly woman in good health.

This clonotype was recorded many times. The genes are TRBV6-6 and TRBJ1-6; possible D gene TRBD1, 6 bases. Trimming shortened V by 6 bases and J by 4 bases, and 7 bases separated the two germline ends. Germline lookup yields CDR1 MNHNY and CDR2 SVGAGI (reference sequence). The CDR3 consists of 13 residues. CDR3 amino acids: CASRQGYNSPLHF. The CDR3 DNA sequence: TGTGCCAGCAGACAGGGTTATAATTCACCCCTCCACTTT.

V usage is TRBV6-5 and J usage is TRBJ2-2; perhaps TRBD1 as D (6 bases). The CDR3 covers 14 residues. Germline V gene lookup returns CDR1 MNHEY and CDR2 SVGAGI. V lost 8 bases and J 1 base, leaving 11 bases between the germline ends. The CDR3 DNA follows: TGTGCCAGCTCGGACAGTTTGAACACCGGGGAGCTGTTTTTT. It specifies CASSDSLNTGELFF.